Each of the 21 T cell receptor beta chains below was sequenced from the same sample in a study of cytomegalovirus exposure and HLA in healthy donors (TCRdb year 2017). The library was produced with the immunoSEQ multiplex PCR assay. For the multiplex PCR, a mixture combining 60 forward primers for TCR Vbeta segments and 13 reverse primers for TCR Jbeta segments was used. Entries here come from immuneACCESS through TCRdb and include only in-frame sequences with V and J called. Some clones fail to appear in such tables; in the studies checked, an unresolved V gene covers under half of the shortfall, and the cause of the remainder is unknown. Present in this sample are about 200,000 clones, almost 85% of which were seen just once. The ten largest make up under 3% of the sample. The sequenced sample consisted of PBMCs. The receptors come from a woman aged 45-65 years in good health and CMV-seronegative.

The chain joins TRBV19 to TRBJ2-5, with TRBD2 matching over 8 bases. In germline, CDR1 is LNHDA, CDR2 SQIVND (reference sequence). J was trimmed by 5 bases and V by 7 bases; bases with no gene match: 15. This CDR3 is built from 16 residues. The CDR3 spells CASNSVVGRARETQYF. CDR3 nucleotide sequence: TGTGCCAGTAATTCAGTGGTCGGGAGGGCCAGGGAGACCCAGTACTTC.

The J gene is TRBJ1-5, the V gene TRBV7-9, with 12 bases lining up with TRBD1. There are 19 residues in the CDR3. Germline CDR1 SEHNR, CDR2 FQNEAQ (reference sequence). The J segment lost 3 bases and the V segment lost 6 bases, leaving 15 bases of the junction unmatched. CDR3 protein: CASSSTRDRGPWSNQPQHF. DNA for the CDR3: TGTGCCAGCAGTTCCACCCGGGACAGGGGGCCCTGGTCCAATCAGCCCCAGCATTTT.

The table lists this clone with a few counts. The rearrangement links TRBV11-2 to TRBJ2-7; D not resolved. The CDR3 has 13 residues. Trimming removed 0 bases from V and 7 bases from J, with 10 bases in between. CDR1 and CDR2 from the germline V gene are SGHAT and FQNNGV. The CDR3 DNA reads TGTGCCAGCAGCTTAGATCGAGGTGGTGAGCAGTACTTC. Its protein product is CASSLDRGGEQYF.

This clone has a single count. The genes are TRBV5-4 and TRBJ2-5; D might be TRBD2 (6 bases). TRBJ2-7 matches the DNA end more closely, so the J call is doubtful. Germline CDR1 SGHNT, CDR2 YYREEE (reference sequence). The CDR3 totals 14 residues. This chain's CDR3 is CASSPGLLNYEQYF. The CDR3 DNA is TGTGCCAGCAGCCCGGGACTGCTAAACTACGAGCAGTACTTC.

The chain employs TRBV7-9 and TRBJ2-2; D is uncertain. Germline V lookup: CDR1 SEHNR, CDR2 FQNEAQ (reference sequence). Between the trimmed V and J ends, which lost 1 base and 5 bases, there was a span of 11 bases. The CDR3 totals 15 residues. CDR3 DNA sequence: TGTGCCAGCAGCTTAGTGTCGGTGAGGACCGGGGAGCTGTTTTTT. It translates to CASSLVSVRTGELFF.

The chain's CDR3 is CASTIGAYGSSYEQYF. DNA for the CDR3: TGTGCCAGCACCATAGGGGCTTACGGGTCCTCCTACGAGCAGTACTTC. The V and J genes are TRBV28 and TRBJ2-7; perhaps TRBD1 as D (5 bases). Trimming stripped 7 bases from V and 0 bases from J, with 19 bases between. Germline CDR1 reads MDHEN; CDR2 reads SYDVKM. The CDR3 length is 16 residues.

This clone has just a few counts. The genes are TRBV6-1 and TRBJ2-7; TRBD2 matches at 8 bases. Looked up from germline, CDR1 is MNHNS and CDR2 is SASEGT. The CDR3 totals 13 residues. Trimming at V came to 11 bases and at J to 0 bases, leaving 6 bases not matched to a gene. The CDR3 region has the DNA TGTGCCCTTAAGCGGGAGAGCTCCTACGAGCAGTACTTC. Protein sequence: CALKRESSYEQYF.

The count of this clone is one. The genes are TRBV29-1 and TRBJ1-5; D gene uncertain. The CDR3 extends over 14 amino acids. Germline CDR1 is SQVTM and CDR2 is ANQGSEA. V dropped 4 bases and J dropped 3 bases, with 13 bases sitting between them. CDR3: CSVASDYNNQPQHF. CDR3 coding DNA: TGCAGCGTTGCGTCAGATTATAACAATCAGCCCCAGCATTTT. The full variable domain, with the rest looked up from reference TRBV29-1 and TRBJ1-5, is SAVISQKPSRDICQRGTSLTIQCQVDSQVTMMFWYRQQPGQSLTLIATANQGSEATYESGFVIDKFPISRPNLTFSTLTVSNMSPEDSSIYLCSVASDYNNQPQHFGDGTRLSIL.

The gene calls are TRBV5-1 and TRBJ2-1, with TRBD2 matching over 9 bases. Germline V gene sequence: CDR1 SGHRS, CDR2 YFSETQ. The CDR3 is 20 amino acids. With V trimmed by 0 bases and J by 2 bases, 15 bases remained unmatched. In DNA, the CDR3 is TGCGCCAGCAGCTTGGAGGCCTTTAGCGGGAGCCGCAAGACCTACAATGAGCAGTTCTTC. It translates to CASSLEAFSGSRKTYNEQFF. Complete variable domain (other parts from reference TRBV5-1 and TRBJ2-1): KAGVTQTPRYLIKTRGQQVTLSCSPISGHRSVSWYQQTPGQGLQFLFEYFSETQRNKGNFPGRFSGRQFSNSRSEMNVSTLELGDSALYLCASSLEAFSGSRKTYNEQFFGPGTRLTVL.

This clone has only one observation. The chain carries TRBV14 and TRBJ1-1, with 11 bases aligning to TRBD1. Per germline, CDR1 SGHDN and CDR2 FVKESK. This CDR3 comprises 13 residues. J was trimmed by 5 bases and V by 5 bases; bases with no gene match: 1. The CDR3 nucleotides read TGTGCCAGCAGCTGGGACAGGGGGACTGAAGCTTTCTTT. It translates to CASSWDRGTEAFF.

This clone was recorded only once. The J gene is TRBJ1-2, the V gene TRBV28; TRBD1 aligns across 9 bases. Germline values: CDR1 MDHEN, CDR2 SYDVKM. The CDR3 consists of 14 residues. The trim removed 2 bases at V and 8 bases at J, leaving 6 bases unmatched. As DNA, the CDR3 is TGTGCCAGCAGTTTACAACAGGGGGCCTGGGGCTACACCTTC. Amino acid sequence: CASSLQQGAWGYTF.

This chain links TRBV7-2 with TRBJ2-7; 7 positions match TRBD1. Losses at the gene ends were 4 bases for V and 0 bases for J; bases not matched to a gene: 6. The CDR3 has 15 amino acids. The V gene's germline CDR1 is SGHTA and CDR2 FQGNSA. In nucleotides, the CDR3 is TGTGCCAGCAGCTATCGGGACAGAGTCTCCTACGAGCAGTACTTC. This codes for CASSYRDRVSYEQYF.

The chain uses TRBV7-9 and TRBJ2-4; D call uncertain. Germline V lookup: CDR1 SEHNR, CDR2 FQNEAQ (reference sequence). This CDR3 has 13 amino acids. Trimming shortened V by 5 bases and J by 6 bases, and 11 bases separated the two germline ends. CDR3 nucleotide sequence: TGTGCCAGCAGCCCAGCCGGAGCAAACATTCAGTACTTC. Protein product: CASSPAGANIQYF.

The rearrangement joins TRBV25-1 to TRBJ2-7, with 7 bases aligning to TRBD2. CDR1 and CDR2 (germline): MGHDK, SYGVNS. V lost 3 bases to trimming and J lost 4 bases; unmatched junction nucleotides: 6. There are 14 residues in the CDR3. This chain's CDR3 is CASSELGGTYEQYF. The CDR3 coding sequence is TGTGCCAGCAGTGAGTTGGGGGGGACTTACGAGCAGTACTTC.

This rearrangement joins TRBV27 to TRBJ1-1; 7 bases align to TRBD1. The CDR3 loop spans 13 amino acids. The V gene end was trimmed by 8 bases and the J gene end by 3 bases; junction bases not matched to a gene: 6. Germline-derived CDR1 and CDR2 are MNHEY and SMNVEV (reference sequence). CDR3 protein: CASAYRGYTEAFF. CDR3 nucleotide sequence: TGTGCCAGCGCGTACAGGGGCTACACTGAAGCTTTCTTT.

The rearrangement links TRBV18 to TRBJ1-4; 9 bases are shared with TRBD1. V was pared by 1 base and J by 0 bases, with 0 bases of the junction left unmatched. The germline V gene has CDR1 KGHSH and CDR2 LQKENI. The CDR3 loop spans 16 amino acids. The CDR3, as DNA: TGTGCCAGCTCACCACGGGACAGGGCAACTAATGAAAAACTGTTTTTT. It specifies CASSPRDRATNEKLFF.

The CDR3 DNA is TGTGCCAGCAGGCCCGACAGGGGCTTGAAGCCCCAGCATTTT. This codes for CASRPDRGLKPQHF. The rearrangement joins TRBV28 to TRBJ1-5, with 8 bases identical to TRBD1. CDR1 is MDHEN, CDR2 SYDVKM, per germline. This CDR3 has 14 amino acids. After removal of 6 bases from V and 8 bases from J, the junction contained 9 bases not matched to a gene.

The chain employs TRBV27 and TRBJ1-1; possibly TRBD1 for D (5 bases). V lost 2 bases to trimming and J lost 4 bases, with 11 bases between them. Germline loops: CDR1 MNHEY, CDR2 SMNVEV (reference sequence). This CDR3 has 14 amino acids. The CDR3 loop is CASSLLQGLTEAFF. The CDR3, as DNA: TGTGCCAGCAGTTTACTCCAGGGTCTCACTGAAGCTTTCTTT.

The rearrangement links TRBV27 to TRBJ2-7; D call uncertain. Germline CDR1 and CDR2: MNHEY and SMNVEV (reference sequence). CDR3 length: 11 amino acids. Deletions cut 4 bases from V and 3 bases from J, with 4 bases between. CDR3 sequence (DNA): TGTGCCAGCAGTTCTAACTACGAGCAGTACTTC. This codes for CASSSNYEQYF.

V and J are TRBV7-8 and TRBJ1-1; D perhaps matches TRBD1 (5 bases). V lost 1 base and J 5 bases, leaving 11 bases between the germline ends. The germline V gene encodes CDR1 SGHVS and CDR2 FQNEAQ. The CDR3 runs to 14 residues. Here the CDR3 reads CASSLDQGRTEAFF. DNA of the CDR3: TGTGCCAGCAGCTTAGATCAGGGAAGGACTGAAGCTTTCTTT.

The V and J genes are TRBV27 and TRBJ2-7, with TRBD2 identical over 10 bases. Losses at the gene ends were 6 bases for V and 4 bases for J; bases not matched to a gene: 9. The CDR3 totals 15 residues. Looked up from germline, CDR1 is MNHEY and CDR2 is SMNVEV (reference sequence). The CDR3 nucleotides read TGTGCCAGCAGGCCACTAGCGGGAACGCTATACGAGCAGTACTTC. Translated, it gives CASRPLAGTLYEQYF.